The 2 T cell receptor beta chains reported below all come from one sample, sequenced in a study of blood T cells in healthy people across ages. With a J-beta primer mix and a sample-barcoded 5' primer, a second PCR ran 7 to 11 cycles. MiXCR, applied by TCRdb to the 5' RACE reads, yields one record per CDR3 protein. The data hold around 800,000 distinct CDR3 sequences, with 44% observed a single time. The specimen sequenced was blood. Receptors originate from a man in his sixties in good health.

V and J are TRBV5-1 and TRBJ2-7; tentative D call: TRBD2 (5 bases). Trimming took 4 bases from V and 2 from J, leaving 19 bases between them. This CDR3 is built from 16 residues. Germline loops: CDR1 SGHRS, CDR2 YFSETQ. The CDR3 reads CASSNGGGLRTYEQYF. The CDR3 region has the DNA TGCGCCAGCAGCAACGGTGGCGGGTTAAGGACCTACGAGCAGTACTTC. Drawing the rest from reference TRBV5-1 and TRBJ2-7, the complete variable domain is KAGVTQTPRYLIKTRGQQVTLSCSPISGHRSVSWYQQTPGQGLQFLFEYFSETQRNKGNFPGRFSGRQFSNSRSEMNVSTLELGDSALYLCASSNGGGLRTYEQYFGPGTRLTVT.

The chain links TRBV7-2 to TRBJ2-5; 9 bases are shared with TRBD1. The CDR3 loop spans 17 amino acids. Per germline, CDR1 SGHTA and CDR2 FQGNSA. Trimming at V came to 5 bases and at J to 1 base, leaving 11 bases not matched to a gene. CDR3 sequence (DNA): TGTGCCAGCAGCCGCAATACGGGACAGGGCCCCCAAGAGACCCAGTACTTC. Translating gives CASSRNTGQGPQETQYF.